These 32 T cell receptor beta chains came from one sample sequenced in a study of CD8 T cells in ankylosing spondylitis. TCRdb reprocessed the 5' RACE reads with MiXCR, giving one entry per CDR3 protein. The repertoire holds 220,000 or so distinct CDR3 sequences, with about 10% as singletons. The material sequenced was blood, either unsorted or a sorted T cell fraction (not recorded which). The source is a male donor with ankylosing spondylitis or in good health (not recorded which).

The sample holds many counts of this clonotype. The rearrangement uses TRBV6-1 and TRBJ2-7; no clear D gene. V lost 3 bases to trimming and J lost 2 bases, with 11 bases between them. The CDR3 totals 14 residues. Germline CDR1 MNHNS, CDR2 SASEGT. The CDR3 DNA sequence: TGTGCCAGCAGTGAGTGGTACGGACCCTACGAGCAGTACTTC. Its protein is CASSEWYGPYEQYF.

The sample holds a few counts of this clonotype. The rearrangement uses TRBV3-1 and TRBJ2-3, with TRBD2 matching 10 bases. CDR1 is LGHDT and CDR2 is YNNKEL in the germline V gene (reference sequence). This CDR3 has 16 amino acids. J was trimmed by 1 base and V by 0 bases; bases with no gene match: 1. DNA for the CDR3: TGTGCCAGCAGCCAAGAAGGACTAGCGGGCACAGATACGCAGTATTTT. This sequence encodes CASSQEGLAGTDTQYF.

This clonotype was observed many times. The rearrangement joins TRBV12-3 or TRBV12-4 to TRBJ1-1; 8 bases fit TRBD1. This CDR3 has 15 residues. Trimming at V came to 4 bases and at J to 4 bases, leaving 8 bases not matched to a gene. The CDR3 is CASSSSNRGFTEAFF. The CDR3 DNA is TGTGCCAGCAGTTCCTCCAACAGGGGGTTCACTGAAGCTTTCTTT.

This clonotype was counted between two and nine times. The rearrangement uses TRBV3-1 and TRBJ1-2; unclear D gene. The length of the CDR3 is 14 residues. The V end was cut by 5 bases, the J end by 3 bases, with 13 bases between. Germline V gene sequence: CDR1 LGHDT, CDR2 YNNKEL (reference sequence). In DNA form, the CDR3 reads TGTGCCAGCAGCACCAGCCTTGAGGACTATGGCTACACCTTC. It encodes CASSTSLEDYGYTF.

In this sample, this clonotype turned up many times. The DNA is omitted, as the CDR3 cannot be located on it reliably, and the CDR3 follows TCRdb's listing. The rearrangement links TRBV5-1 to TRBJ2-7; the table calls TRBD2, which could not be checked here. The CDR3 numbers 14 amino acids, ends counted. CDR1 SGHRS and CDR2 YFSETQ come from the germline V gene. CDR3 loop: CASSWDRVGLGTYF.

This clonotype occurred many times. The gene calls are TRBV20-1 and TRBJ1-6; D perhaps matches TRBD1 (6 bases). The CDR3 length is 16 residues. The germline V gene has CDR1 DFQATT and CDR2 SNEGSKA (reference sequence). V gave up 3 bases and J gave up 7 bases, with 19 bases separating them. The DNA for the CDR3 is TGCAGTGCTAGGAGGCTCTCCGGGACATCGAATTCACCCCTCCACTTT. This codes for CSARRLSGTSNSPLHF.

This chain links TRBV3-1 with TRBJ1-2; possibly TRBD1 for D (6 bases). Germline V gives CDR1 LGHDT, CDR2 YNNKEL (reference sequence). The CDR3 sequence is 14 residues long. The germline V and J ends were trimmed by 4 bases and 5 bases, with 14 bases remaining between them. The CDR3, as DNA: TGTGCCAGCAGCCCCCGACAGGAAGTTTATGGCTACACCTTC. Translating gives CASSPRQEVYGYTF.

Many counts were recorded for this clonotype. V and J are TRBV20-1 and TRBJ1-1; D is uncertain. Germline V gene lookup returns CDR1 DFQATT and CDR2 SNEGSKA (reference sequence). This CDR3 is built from 14 residues. Trimming stripped 3 bases from V and 1 base from J, with 12 bases between. CDR3 residues: CSARGAAGNTEAFF. CDR3 in DNA: TGCAGTGCTAGGGGAGCGGCGGGGAACACTGAAGCTTTCTTT.

This clonotype has at least ten counts. This chain joins TRBV12-3 or TRBV12-4 and TRBJ1-4; D is undetermined. The V gene lost 4 bases and the J gene lost 8 bases, with 17 bases spanning the gap. This CDR3 comprises 15 residues. CDR3 residues: CASSSDETSGEKLFF. Here the CDR3 DNA reads TGTGCCAGCAGTTCGGACGAAACCAGCGGGGAAAAACTGTTTTTT.

This clonotype was picked up a small number of times. The CDR3 DNA reads as TGTGCCAGCAGCCGAGGCGGGAACCAAGAGACCCAGTACTTC. Protein: CASSRGGNQETQYF. The chain has TRBV14 and TRBJ2-5; D is perhaps TRBD2 (6 bases). Germline lookup yields CDR1 SGHDN and CDR2 FVKESK. The ends were cut back, 4 bases at V and 0 bases at J, with 9 bases in the middle. This CDR3 has 14 residues.

V gene TRBV7-3 combines with J gene TRBJ2-1; possibly TRBD1 or TRBD2 for D (5 bases each). Deletions cut 1 base from V and 0 bases from J, with 7 bases between. The CDR3 covers 15 residues. Germline V gene sequence: CDR1 SGHTA, CDR2 FQGTGA. DNA of the CDR3: TGTGCCAGCAGCTTAATAGGGACCTCCTACAATGAGCAGTTCTTC. This sequence encodes CASSLIGTSYNEQFF.

This clonotype appeared many times. The CDR3 DNA reads as TGCAGTGCTAGAGATTCAGCAGGGAGGATTCGTTACAATGAGCAGTTCTTC. As protein: CSARDSAGRIRYNEQFF. The chain combines TRBV20-1 with TRBJ2-1, with D tentatively TRBD2 (6 bases). The CDR3 length is 17 residues. CDR1 DFQATT and CDR2 SNEGSKA come from the germline V gene (reference sequence). The V end was cut by 0 bases, the J end by 4 bases, with 19 bases between.

In its sample, this clonotype was seen many times. This chain links TRBV4-1 with TRBJ1-5, with D possibly matching TRBD1 (5 bases). V lost 1 base to trimming and J lost 1 base, with 5 bases between them. This CDR3 is built from 14 residues. Germline CDR1 MGHRA, CDR2 YSYEKL. The CDR3: CASSQGQSNQPQHF. CDR3 DNA: TGCGCCAGCAGCCAAGGACAGAGCAATCAGCCCCAGCATTTT.

This clonotype occurred once. The chain joins TRBV7-8 to TRBJ1-2, with 7 bases aligning to TRBD1. The CDR3 is 16 residues long. V gave up 5 bases and J gave up 6 bases; unmatched junction bases: 15. Germline CDR1 is SGHVS and CDR2 is FQNEAQ. The CDR3 here is CASSPRTLIRGNGYTF. As DNA, the CDR3 is TGTGCCAGCAGCCCCCGAACCCTAATCAGGGGGAATGGCTACACCTTC. The full variable domain, its missing parts supplied by reference TRBV7-8 and TRBJ1-2, is GAGVSQSPRYKVAKRGQDVALRCDPISGHVSLFWYQQALGQGPEFLTYFQNEAQLDKSGLPSDRFFAERPEGSVSTLKIQRTQQEDSAVYLCASSPRTLIRGNGYTFGSGTRLTVV.

The J gene is TRBJ2-2, the V gene TRBV29-1; 13 positions agree with TRBD2. The V gene's germline CDR1 is SQVTM and CDR2 ANQGSEA. V was pared by 8 bases and J by 6 bases, with 3 bases of the junction left unmatched. CDR3 length: 13 amino acids. The CDR3 DNA is TGCAGCATCACTAGCGGGGGGGCCGGGGAGCTGTTTTTT. Residues: CSITSGGAGELFF.

This clonotype was seen repeatedly, ten times or more. The gene calls are TRBV5-1 and TRBJ1-3; D is unresolved. The CDR3 runs 13 residues. CDR1 and CDR2 (germline): SGHRS, YFSETQ. V was trimmed by 3 bases and J by 2 bases, leaving 6 bases between them. The CDR3 loop is CASSSHTGNTIYF. The CDR3 bases are TGCGCCAGCAGCTCACACACTGGAAACACCATATATTTT.

This clonotype has more than one count but fewer than ten. CDR3 amino acids: CSLRQGSTEAFF. The CDR3 DNA is TGCAGTCTAAGGCAGGGTTCCACTGAAGCTTTCTTT. The V gene is TRBV20-1, the J gene TRBJ1-1; TRBD1 might be the D (5 bases). The V gene lost 8 bases and the J gene lost 4 bases, with 14 bases spanning the gap. Germline CDR1 and CDR2: DFQATT and SNEGSKA (reference sequence). The CDR3 covers 12 residues.

As regards this clonotype: An end of the junction differs from the germline gene, which may be a read error. This sequence joins TRBV11-2 and TRBJ2-3; D is perhaps TRBD1 (7 bases). The CDR3 totals 17 residues. Germline loops: CDR1 SGHAT, CDR2 FQNNGV. Here the CDR3 reads CASRLGAGGKLTDTQYF. The CDR3 DNA reads as TGTGCCAGCAGATTAGGAGCAGGGGGGAAATTGACAGATACGCAGTATTTT. Complete variable domain (other parts from reference TRBV11-2 and TRBJ2-3): EAGVAQSPRYKIIEKRQSVAFWCNPISGHATLYWYQQILGQGPKLLIQFQNNGVVDDSQLPKDRFSAERLKGVDSTLKIQPAKLEDSAVYLCASRLGAGGKLTDTQYFGPGTRLTVL.

This clonotype has at least ten counts. V is TRBV20-1 and J is TRBJ2-3; TRBD2 might be the D (7 bases). Germline values: CDR1 DFQATT, CDR2 SNEGSKA (reference sequence). The CDR3 spans 12 residues. The CDR3 DNA sequence: TGCGGGGGGGCCCGCTGGCCAGATACGCAGTATTTT. This translates into CGGARWPDTQYF.

This clonotype was seen at least ten times. This chain joins TRBV24-1 and TRBJ2-1, with TRBD1 as a possible D gene (5 bases). In germline, CDR1 is KGHDR, CDR2 SFDVKD. This CDR3 has 16 residues. V was shortened by 5 bases and J by 0 bases, with 13 bases between the two germline ends. CDR3 in amino acids: CATSGTTASSYNEQFF. DNA for the CDR3: TGTGCCACCAGTGGTACGACAGCTAGCTCCTACAATGAGCAGTTCTTC.

Many counts were recorded for this clonotype. The chain couples TRBV5-1 to TRBJ2-1; 10 nucleotides line up with TRBD1. V gave up 4 bases and J gave up 5 bases; unmatched junction bases: 15. Per the germline V gene, CDR1 is SGHRS and CDR2 is YFSETQ. The CDR3 is made up of 18 amino acids. The CDR3 nucleotides are TGCGCCAGCAGCAATCGCTCGACCGGGACAGGGGCAAACAATGAGCAGTTCTTC. Translation gives CASSNRSTGTGANNEQFF.

This clonotype was seen a handful of times. The chain employs TRBV5-1 and TRBJ2-7, with 7 bases lining up with TRBD2. The V and J ends lost 4 bases and 3 bases, in that order; junction bases with no gene match: 4. The length of the CDR3 is 13 residues. The germline V gene has CDR1 SGHRS and CDR2 YFSETQ. CDR3 loop: CASSQGGGYEQYF. The CDR3 DNA sequence: TGCGCCAGCAGCCAGGGCGGGGGCTACGAGCAGTACTTC.

This clonotype was detected a few times. The rearrangement joins TRBV5-1 to TRBJ1-2, with D hard to call. V lost 3 bases and J lost 3, with 9 bases in between. CDR1 and CDR2 (germline): SGHRS, YFSETQ. The CDR3 length is 13 residues. CDR3 region: CASSSDLDYGYTF. CDR3 bases: TGCGCCAGCAGCTCCGATCTGGACTATGGCTACACCTTC.

This clonotype was counted ten times or more. CDR3 sequence (DNA): TGCAGTGCTCACCCACAGGGGGCAGGAAACACCATATATTTT. Translation gives CSAHPQGAGNTIYF. V gene TRBV20-1 combines with J gene TRBJ1-3, with 9 nucleotides matching TRBD1. The CDR3 has 14 residues. Germline loops: CDR1 DFQATT, CDR2 SNEGSKA (reference sequence). V lost 5 bases to trimming and J lost 4 bases; unmatched junction nucleotides: 6.

Of note for this clonotype: This could be a read error, since a much larger clone is one nucleotide away. The rearrangement uses TRBV7-2 and TRBJ2-3; D unclear. The CDR3 runs to 15 residues. The V end lost 0 bases, the J end lost 0 bases, and 7 bases lay between the germline ends. Per the germline V gene, CDR1 is SGHTA and CDR2 is FQGNSA. The CDR3, as DNA: TGTGCCAGCAGCTTAGCGCTTCCTAGCACAGATACGCAGTATTTT. Protein: CASSLALPSTDTQYF.

This clonotype was recorded once. No conserved phenylalanine or tryptophan ends this CDR3, so it is likely a read error. This chain uses TRBV24-1 with TRBJ2-6; no clear D. The CDR3 consists of 15 residues. Germline CDR1 reads KGHDR; CDR2 reads SFDVKD. CDR3 region: CATCDFYSGANVLTI. CDR3 nucleotides: TGTGCCACCTGTGATTTTTACTCTGGGGCCAACGTCCTGACTATC.

In its sample, this clonotype was seen a few times. The chain links TRBV3-1 to TRBJ2-7; D call uncertain. V dropped 2 bases and J dropped 5 bases, with 7 bases sitting between them. The CDR3 extends over 12 amino acids. Per the germline V gene, CDR1 is LGHDT and CDR2 is YNNKEL (reference sequence). The CDR3 DNA reads as TGTGCCAGCAGCCAATTCCCAGACGAGCAGTACTTC. Protein: CASSQFPDEQYF.

This clonotype was recorded at least ten times. The chain carries TRBV2 and TRBJ1-5, with unresolved D. CDR1 is SNHLY, CDR2 FYNNEI, per germline. V was trimmed by 1 base and J by 1 base, leaving 14 bases between them. This CDR3 is built from 17 residues. The CDR3 coding sequence is TGTGCCAGCAGTGAAGACGGACGAATGAAAAGCAATCAGCCCCAGCATTTT. Translated, it gives CASSEDGRMKSNQPQHF.

This clonotype was seen ten or more times. The V and J genes are TRBV6-1 and TRBJ2-3, with 10 bases that match TRBD2. The CDR3 runs to 15 residues. V was pared by 4 bases and J by 4 bases, with 5 bases of the junction left unmatched. In germline, CDR1 is MNHNS, CDR2 SASEGT. As DNA, the CDR3 is TGTGCCAGCAGTGCTAGCGGGGGTTCGTCAGATACGCAGTATTTT. Protein: CASSASGGSSDTQYF.

Only a few counts were recorded for this clonotype. The germline gene is not matched at one end of the junction; a read error may be the cause. The chain uses TRBV3-1 and TRBJ2-2; 7 bases are shared with TRBD1. CDR1 is LGHDT and CDR2 is YNNKEL in the germline V gene (reference sequence). CDR3 size: 18 residues. The CDR3 DNA reads TGTGCCACCAGCCAAGATCGGAGAACAGGGGTGGGCACCGGGGAGCTGTTTTTT. It codes for CATSQDRRTGVGTGELFF.

This clonotype has a count of ten or more. CDR3: CATSRDGTSYEQYF. The CDR3 nucleotides are TGTGCCACCAGCAGAGATGGGACTTCCTACGAGCAGTACTTC. V is TRBV15 and J is TRBJ2-7; TRBD2 might be the D (6 bases). CDR1 and CDR2 (germline): LNHNV, YYDKDF (reference sequence). This CDR3 spans 14 amino acids. V was clipped by 0 bases and J by 1 base, with 7 bases between them.

The chain employs TRBV24-1 and TRBJ2-1; TRBD1 matches 10 bases. This CDR3 comprises 16 residues. Per germline, CDR1 KGHDR and CDR2 SFDVKD. Trimming at V came to 7 bases and at J to 6 bases, leaving 11 bases not matched to a gene. CDR3 amino acids: CATSSTGTGERNEQFF. The CDR3 DNA reads TGTGCCACCAGCTCAACCGGGACAGGGGAACGCAATGAGCAGTTCTTC.